What follows is one T cell receptor (beta chain) and its context. Sequenced by immunoSEQ multiplex PCR; TCRdb stores in-frame clones only, minus some. Here the sample spans 3,000 to 4,000 clones, roughly three quarters being singletons. This CDR3 region has 12 residues. Trimming took 2 bases from V and 5 from J, leaving 9 bases between them. Germline CDR1 GTSNPN, CDR2 SVGIG (reference sequence). This entry is derived from a study of hypomethylating agent response in myelodysplastic syndrome. The sample consisted of bone marrow, taken before or after starting hypomethylating agent treatment for myelodysplastic syndrome (not recorded which). The rearrangement links TRBV30 to TRBJ2-5; no clear D gene. This clonotype was obtained from a human donor with myelodysplastic syndrome. CDR3 sequence reads: CAWSSIWETQYF. CDR3 coding DNA: TGTGCCTGGAGTAGTATTTGGGAGACCCAGTACTTC.